These T cell receptor beta chains were read from a single sample in a study of CD8+CD57+ T cells in acquired aplastic anemia. TCRdb reanalysed the reads using MiXCR and keeps one entry per CDR3 protein. The sample has approximately 300,000 distinct CDR3 sequences, 56% seen once. Material for sequencing was sorted CD4+, CD8+, or CD8+CD57+ T cells (not recorded which) from PBMCs. These receptors originate from a human donor with aplastic anemia. Each CDR3 is given without its conserved first and last residue. The order of the fields is J gene, V gene, CDR3 protein.

TRBJ2-7	TRBV7-9	ASSSSGSYEQY
TRBJ2-5	TRBV10-1	ASSRDWQETQY
TRBJ2-7	TRBV7-3	ASSQSGGPYDEQY
TRBJ2-7	TRBV19	ASSRPGYEQY
TRBJ2-5	TRBV7-9	ASSLGQGPETQY
TRBJ2-3	TRBV9	ASSVEQRQPTDTQY
TRBJ1-4	TRBV9	ASSVVGGPEKLF
TRBJ1-2	TRBV20-1	SATGAFGYT
TRBJ1-2	TRBV7-8	ASSPRGGATSGGYT
TRBJ1-5	TRBV10-3	AISGEQYSNQPQH
TRBJ1-5	TRBV19	ASSIAGQGSNQPQH
TRBJ2-7	TRBV29-1	SVREQTDEQY
TRBJ1-5	TRBV3-1	ASSQGSGYSNQPQH
TRBJ2-2	TRBV20-1	SASKREVTGELF
TRBJ2-4	TRBV20-1	GPVSGNIQY
TRBJ1-6	TRBV5-1	ASSLESVNSPLH
TRBJ1-2	TRBV18	ASGKELSNYGYT
TRBJ2-5	TRBV7-9	ASSPRLGKETQY
TRBJ2-3	TRBV5-1	ASSHGVSSTDTQY
TRBJ1-2	TRBV12-3/TRBV12-4	ASTPRGIGYT
TRBJ1-1	TRBV20-1	SARRPDMNTEAF
TRBJ2-1	TRBV7-9	ASTLAHYNEQF
TRBJ1-1	TRBV29-1	SVRSGGGNTEAF
TRBJ1-4	TRBV10-3	AISETPLGEKLP
TRBJ2-4	TRBV12-3/TRBV12-4	ASSPTAQILAKNIQY
TRBJ2-5	TRBV7-3	ASSYGPEETQY
TRBJ2-7	TRBV4-1	ASSQGRGQNEQY
TRBJ1-2	TRBV3-1	ASSQLSRVNYGYT
TRBJ1-1	TRBV9	ASSGQQGRGEAF
TRBJ2-1	TRBV6-6	ASSYFTVVGRSSYNEQF
TRBJ2-1	TRBV2	ASSEGLAGSNEQF
TRBJ2-5	TRBV7-7	ASSPLSETQY
TRBJ2-1	TRBV5-1	ASTLPAGANNEQF
TRBJ1-1	TRBV25-1	ASSVYRGEGNEAF
TRBJ2-1	TRBV7-6	ASSLSPGPFVGEQF
TRBJ1-5	TRBV20-1	SAGAGGGQPQH
TRBJ2-7	TRBV5-8	ASSGGSRPYEQY
TRBJ2-3	TRBV9	ASSLRTGGSTDTQY
TRBJ2-7	TRBV24-1	ATSDPGSREQY
TRBJ1-6	TRBV19	ASTDSTGGIQNSPLH
TRBJ2-3	TRBV25-1	ASSEYIRGIQGTDTQY
TRBJ2-1	TRBV2	ASSGASWASGQF